The clone carrying this TCR beta chain was observed a handful of times. The data were taken from a study of CD8 T cells in ankylosing spondylitis. V dropped 6 bases and J dropped 4; count of bases not matched to a gene: 9. This CDR3 is built from 15 residues. Each CDR3 protein gets one entry after TCRdb re-called the 5' RACE reads with MiXCR. The sample carries under 450,000 distinct CDR3 sequences, 20% to 25% recorded once. This chain joins TRBV12-3 or TRBV12-4 and TRBJ1-1; 9 bases are shared with TRBD1. The source material was blood, either unsorted or a sorted T cell fraction (not recorded which). This clonotype was sampled from a male donor with ankylosing spondylitis or in good health (not recorded which). CDR3 DNA sequence: TGTGCCAGCAGAGAAACAGGGGGCGGAGGCACTGAAGCTTTCTTT. Its protein product is CASRETGGGGTEAFF.